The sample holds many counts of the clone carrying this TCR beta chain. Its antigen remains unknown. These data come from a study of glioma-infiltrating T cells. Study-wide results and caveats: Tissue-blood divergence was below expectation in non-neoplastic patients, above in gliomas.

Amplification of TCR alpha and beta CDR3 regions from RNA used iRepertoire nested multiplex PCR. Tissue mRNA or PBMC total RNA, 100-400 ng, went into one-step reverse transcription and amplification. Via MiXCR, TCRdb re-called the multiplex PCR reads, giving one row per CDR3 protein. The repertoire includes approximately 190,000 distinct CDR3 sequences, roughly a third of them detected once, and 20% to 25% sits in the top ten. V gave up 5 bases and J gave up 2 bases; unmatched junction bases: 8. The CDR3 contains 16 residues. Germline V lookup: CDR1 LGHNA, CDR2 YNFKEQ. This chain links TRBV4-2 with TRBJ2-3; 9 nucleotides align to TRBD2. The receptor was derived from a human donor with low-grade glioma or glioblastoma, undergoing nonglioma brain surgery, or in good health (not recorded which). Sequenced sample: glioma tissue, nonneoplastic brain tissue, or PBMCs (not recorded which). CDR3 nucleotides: TGTGCCAGCAGCTCTCGCCAGCGGGAGGCCACAGATACGCAGTATTTT. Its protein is CASSSRQREATDTQYF.